Sequencing of this TCR beta chain was carried out in a study of cytomegalovirus exposure and HLA in healthy donors. Across the study: There were some 120 million unique TCR beta sequences, drawn from some 180 million T cells, in an earlier analysis. Study outcomes and limitations: Sequencing likely caused a cluster of highly shared sequence variants.

The PCR used 60 Vbeta and 13 Jbeta primers. This table comes from immunoSEQ multiplex PCR, and its TCRdb copy is limited to in-frame clones, with some not included. The sample consists of over 200,000 clones, 75% to 85% of them appearing once. Donors counted as nominally healthy when sampled, yet unrecorded immune exposures were likely. V was clipped by 1 base and J by 0 bases, with 11 bases between them. Germline-derived CDR1 and CDR2 are SGHNT and YYREEE (reference sequence). CDR3 length: 16 amino acids. A note on this clone: Its antigen is unknown.

The sample taken for sequencing was PBMCs. The chain combines TRBV5-4 with TRBJ2-4; TRBD2 might be the D (7 bases). This sequence originates from a woman aged 60 to 75 in good health and CMV-seropositive. CDR3 protein: CASSLRGGLAKNIQYF. The CDR3 region has the DNA TGTGCCAGCAGCTTGAGGGGGGGACTAGCCAAAAACATTCAGTACTTC.